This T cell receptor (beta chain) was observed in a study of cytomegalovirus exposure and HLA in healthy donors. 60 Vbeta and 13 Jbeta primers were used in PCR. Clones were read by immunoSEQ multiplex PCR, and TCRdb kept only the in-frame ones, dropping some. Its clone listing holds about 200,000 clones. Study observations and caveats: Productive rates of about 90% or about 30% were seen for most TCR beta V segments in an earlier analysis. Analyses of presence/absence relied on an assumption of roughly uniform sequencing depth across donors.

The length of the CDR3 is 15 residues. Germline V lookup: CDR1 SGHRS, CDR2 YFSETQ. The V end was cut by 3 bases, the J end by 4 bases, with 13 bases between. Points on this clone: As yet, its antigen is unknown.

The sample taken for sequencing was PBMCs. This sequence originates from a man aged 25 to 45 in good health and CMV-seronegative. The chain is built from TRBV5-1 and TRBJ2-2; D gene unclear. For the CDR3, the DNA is TGCGCCAGCAGCTCGGGTCAGACTGCCACCGGGGAGCTGTTTTTT. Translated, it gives CASSSGQTATGELFF.